Sample share makes the clone carrying this T cell receptor (beta chain) medium-sized. The table came from immunoSEQ multiplex PCR; TCRdb's copy has only in-frame clones and leaves some out. The table includes 20,000 to 25,000 clones, about 93% detected once. The junction had 4 bases not matched to a gene; V was cut back by 0 bases and J by 6 bases. Germline V gene sequence: CDR1 SGHRS, CDR2 YFSETQ. The CDR3 is 16 residues long. The sample comes from a study of blood T cell repertoires in COVID-19. Study details: T cells, B-cell-depleted T cells, or PBMCs supplied cDNA or gDNA.

The origin of this receptor is a human donor in a cohort sampled during active COVID-19. The chain recombines TRBV5-1 with TRBJ1-5, with TRBD1 matching over 12 bases. The source material was peripheral blood. The CDR3 bases are TGCGCCAGCAGCTTGGATGGGACAGGGGGCGGTCAGCCCCAGCATTTT. This codes for CASSLDGTGGGQPQHF.